The clone carrying this T cell receptor beta chain has more than one count but fewer than ten. Trimming cost V 3 bases and J 6 bases, with 14 bases left between them. The germline V gene has CDR1 KGHSH and CDR2 LQKENI. This CDR3 is 15 amino acids long. The sample belongs to a study of blood T cell repertoires in COVID-19. The wider study: Samples came from the United States, Italy and Spain, spanning acute and convalescent COVID-19. T cells, B-cell-depleted T cells, or PBMCs supplied cDNA or gDNA.

Original methodology: Reference gene primer amplification yielded estimated nucleated cell counts. Method: immunoSEQ multiplex PCR; TCRdb's copy keeps in-frame clones and lacks some. For V, J and clone size, that table is used; D and trimming come from the DNA. Of some 150,000 clones listed, around 77% are singletons. The rearrangement joins TRBV18 to TRBJ2-2; D perhaps matches TRBD1 (6 bases). This clonotype was sampled from a man aged 50-60 years with active or convalescent COVID-19. Sequenced material: peripheral blood. DNA of the CDR3: TGTGCCAGCTCACCGGCAGGGGAAAGGTCCGGGGAGCTGTTTTTT. This codes for CASSPAGERSGELFF.